Below, one T cell receptor (beta chain) is given with its context. Here immunoSEQ multiplex PCR was the method, and the copy in TCRdb shows in-frame clones only, minus some. The table lists 130,000 to 150,000 clones, 65% to 85% of them singletons, with around 13% in the top ten. This specimen comes from a study of blood T cell repertoires in COVID-19. About the study: Sources were T cells, B-cell-depleted T cells, or PBMCs; the material itself was cDNA or gDNA.

Germline CDR1 and CDR2: KGHSH and LQKENI. The CDR3 is made up of 15 amino acids. V was clipped by 8 bases and J by 6 bases; unmatched bases: 14. The TCR comes from a man in his fifties or sixties with active or convalescent COVID-19. Sequencing was done on a sample of peripheral blood. This rearrangement joins TRBV18 to TRBJ1-1; 8 bases align to TRBD1. The CDR3 sequence: CASTRAQGVTAEAFF. The CDR3 region has the DNA TGTGCCAGCACCCGCGCACAGGGGGTAACGGCTGAAGCTTTCTTT.